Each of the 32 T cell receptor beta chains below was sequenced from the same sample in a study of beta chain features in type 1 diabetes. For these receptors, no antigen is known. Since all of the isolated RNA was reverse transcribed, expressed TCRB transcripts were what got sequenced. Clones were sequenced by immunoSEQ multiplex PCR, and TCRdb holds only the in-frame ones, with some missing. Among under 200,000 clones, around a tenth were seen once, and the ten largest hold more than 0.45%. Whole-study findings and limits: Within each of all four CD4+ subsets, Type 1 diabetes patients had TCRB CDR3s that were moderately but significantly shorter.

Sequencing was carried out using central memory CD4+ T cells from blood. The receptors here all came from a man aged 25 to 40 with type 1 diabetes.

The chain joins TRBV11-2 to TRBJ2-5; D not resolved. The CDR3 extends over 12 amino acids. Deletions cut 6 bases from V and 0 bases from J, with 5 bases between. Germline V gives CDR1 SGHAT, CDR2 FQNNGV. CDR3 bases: TGTGCCAGCAGTCCGTACCAAGAGACCCAGTACTTC. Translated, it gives CASSPYQETQYF.

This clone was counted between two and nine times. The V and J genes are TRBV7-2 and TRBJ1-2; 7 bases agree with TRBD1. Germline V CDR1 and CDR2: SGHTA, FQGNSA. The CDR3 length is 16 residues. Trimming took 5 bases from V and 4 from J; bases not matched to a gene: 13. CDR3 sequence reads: CASSPRQGTLGYGYTF. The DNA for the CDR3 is TGTGCCAGCAGCCCCCGACAGGGAACGTTGGGCTATGGCTACACCTTC.

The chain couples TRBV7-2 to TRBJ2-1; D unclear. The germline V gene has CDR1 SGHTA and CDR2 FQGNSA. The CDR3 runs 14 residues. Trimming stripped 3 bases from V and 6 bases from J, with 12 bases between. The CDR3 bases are TGTGCCAGCAGCTTTGTCGAGTTTGGCAATGAGCAGTTCTTC. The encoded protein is CASSFVEFGNEQFF.

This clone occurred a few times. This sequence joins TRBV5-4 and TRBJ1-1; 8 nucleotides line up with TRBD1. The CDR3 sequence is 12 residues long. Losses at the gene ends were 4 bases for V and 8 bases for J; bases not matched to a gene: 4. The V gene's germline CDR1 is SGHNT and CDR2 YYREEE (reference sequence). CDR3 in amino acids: CASSIQGAEAFF. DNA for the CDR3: TGTGCCAGCAGCATCCAGGGGGCAGAAGCTTTCTTT.

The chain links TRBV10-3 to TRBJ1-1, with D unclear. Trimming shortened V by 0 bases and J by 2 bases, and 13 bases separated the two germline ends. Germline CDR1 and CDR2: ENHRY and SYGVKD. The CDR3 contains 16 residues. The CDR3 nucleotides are TGTGCCATCAGTGAGTCGATTGGGCCGGGAAACACTGAAGCTTTCTTT. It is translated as CAISESIGPGNTEAFF.

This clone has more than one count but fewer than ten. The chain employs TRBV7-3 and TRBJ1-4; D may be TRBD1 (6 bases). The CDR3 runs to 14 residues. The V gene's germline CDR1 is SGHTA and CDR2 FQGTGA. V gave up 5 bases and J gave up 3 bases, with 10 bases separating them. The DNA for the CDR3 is TGTGCCAGCAGCCGTACAGGGCCTAATGAAAAACTGTTTTTT. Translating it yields CASSRTGPNEKLFF.

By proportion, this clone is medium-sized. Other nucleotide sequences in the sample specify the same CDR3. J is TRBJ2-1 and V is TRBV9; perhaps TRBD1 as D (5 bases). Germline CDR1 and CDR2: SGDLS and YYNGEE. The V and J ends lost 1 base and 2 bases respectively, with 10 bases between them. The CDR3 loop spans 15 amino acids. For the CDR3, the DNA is TGTGCCAGCAGCGTACTATCAGGGACCTACAATGAGCAGTTCTTC. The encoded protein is CASSVLSGTYNEQFF.

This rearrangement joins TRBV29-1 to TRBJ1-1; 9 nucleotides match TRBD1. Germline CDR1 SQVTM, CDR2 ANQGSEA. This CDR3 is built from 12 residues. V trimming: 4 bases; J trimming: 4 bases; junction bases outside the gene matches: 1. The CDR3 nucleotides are TGCAGCGTTGTACAGGGGGCCACTGAAGCTTTCTTT. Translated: CSVVQGATEAFF.

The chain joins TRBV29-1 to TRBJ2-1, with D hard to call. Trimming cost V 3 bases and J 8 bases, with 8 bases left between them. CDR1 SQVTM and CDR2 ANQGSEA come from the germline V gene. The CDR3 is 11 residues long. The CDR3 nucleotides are TGCAGCGTTGATCAGGCTTATGAGCAGTTCTTC. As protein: CSVDQAYEQFF.

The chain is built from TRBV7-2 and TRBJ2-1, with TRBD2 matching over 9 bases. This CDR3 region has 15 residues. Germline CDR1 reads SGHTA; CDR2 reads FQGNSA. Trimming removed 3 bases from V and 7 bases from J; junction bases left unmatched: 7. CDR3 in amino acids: CASSLTSGDPNEQFF. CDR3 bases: TGTGCCAGCAGCTTGACTAGCGGAGATCCTAATGAGCAGTTCTTC.

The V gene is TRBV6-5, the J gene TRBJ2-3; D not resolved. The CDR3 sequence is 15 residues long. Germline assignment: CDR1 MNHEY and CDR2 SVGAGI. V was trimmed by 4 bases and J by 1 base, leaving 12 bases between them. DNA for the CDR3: TGTGCCAGCAGTTTACAGCCGCTTGGCACAGATACGCAGTATTTT. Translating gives CASSLQPLGTDTQYF.

In DNA, the CDR3 is TGTGCCAGGGGTAGCGCAAGCTCCTACAATGAGCAGTTCTTC. Its protein product is CARGSASSYNEQFF. This rearrangement joins TRBV2 to TRBJ2-1; D is possibly TRBD2 (5 bases). This CDR3 has 14 residues. Deletions cut 9 bases from V and 0 bases from J, with 12 bases between. CDR1 SNHLY and CDR2 FYNNEI come from the germline V gene.

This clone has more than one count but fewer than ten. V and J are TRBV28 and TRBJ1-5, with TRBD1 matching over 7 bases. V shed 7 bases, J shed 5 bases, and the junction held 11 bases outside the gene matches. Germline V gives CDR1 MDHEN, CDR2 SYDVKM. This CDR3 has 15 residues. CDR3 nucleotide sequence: TGTGCCAGCAAAAATGGAGGGGGCTCGGATCAGCCCCAGCATTTT. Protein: CASKNGGGSDQPQHF.

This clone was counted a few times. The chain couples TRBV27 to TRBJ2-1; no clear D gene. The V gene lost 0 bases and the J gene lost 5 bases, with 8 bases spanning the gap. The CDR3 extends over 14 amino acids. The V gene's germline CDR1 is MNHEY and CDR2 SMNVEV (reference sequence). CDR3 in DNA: TGTGCCAGCAGTTTATCGGCAGCGAACAATGAGCAGTTCTTC. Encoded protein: CASSLSAANNEQFF.

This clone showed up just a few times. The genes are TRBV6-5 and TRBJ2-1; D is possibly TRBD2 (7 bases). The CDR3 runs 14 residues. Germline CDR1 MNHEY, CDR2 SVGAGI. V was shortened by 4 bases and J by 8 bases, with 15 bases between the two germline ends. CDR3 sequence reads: CASSWRGRTDEQFF. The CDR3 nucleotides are TGTGCCAGCAGTTGGCGGGGGCGTACAGATGAGCAGTTCTTC.

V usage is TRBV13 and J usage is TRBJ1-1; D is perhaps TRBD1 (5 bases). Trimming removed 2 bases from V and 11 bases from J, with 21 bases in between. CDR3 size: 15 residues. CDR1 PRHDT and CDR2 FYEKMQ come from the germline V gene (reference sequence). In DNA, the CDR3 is TGTGCCAGCAGCTTAAGTGGGGGGGTGTACGGGGTGGCTTTCTTT. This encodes CASSLSGGVYGVAFF.

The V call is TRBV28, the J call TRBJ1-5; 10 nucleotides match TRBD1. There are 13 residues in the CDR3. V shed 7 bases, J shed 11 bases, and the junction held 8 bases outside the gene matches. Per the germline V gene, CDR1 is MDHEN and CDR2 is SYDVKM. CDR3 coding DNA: TGTGCCAGCACCCTTGGGGACAGGGGAACCCAGCATTTT. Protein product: CASTLGDRGTQHF.

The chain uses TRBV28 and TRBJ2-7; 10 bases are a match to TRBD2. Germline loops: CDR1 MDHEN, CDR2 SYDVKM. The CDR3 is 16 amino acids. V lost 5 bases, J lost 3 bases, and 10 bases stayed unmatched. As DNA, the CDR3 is TGTGCCAGCAGTACTAGCGGGGCAACGGGAATCTACGAGCAGTACTTC. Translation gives CASSTSGATGIYEQYF.

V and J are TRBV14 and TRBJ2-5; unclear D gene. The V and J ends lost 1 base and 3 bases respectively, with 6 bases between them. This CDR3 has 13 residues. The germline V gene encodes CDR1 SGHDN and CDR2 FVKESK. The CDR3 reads CASSQAIEETQYF. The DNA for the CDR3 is TGTGCCAGCAGCCAAGCGATAGAAGAGACCCAGTACTTC. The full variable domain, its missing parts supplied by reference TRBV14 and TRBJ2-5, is EAGVTQFPSHSVIEKGQTVTLRCDPISGHDNLYWYRRVMGKEIKFLLHFVKESKQDESGMPNNRFLAERTGGTYSTLKVQPAELEDSGVYFCASSQAIEETQYFGPGTRLLVL.

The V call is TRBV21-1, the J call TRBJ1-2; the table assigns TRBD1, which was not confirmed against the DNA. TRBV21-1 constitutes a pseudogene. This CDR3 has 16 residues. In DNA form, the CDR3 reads TGTGCCGTCACCGGGACAGGGGGCGAGGTTGTCTCTGGCTACACCTTC. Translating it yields CAVTGTGGEVVSGYTF.

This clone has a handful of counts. CDR3 bases: TGCGCCAGCAGCTTCGGACTAGCGGGAACGGGGGAGCTGTTTTTT. Translated: CASSFGLAGTGELFF. This rearrangement joins TRBV5-1 to TRBJ2-2; 12 bases align to TRBD2. This CDR3 is built from 15 residues. V was pared by 2 bases and J by 8 bases, with 4 bases of the junction left unmatched. Germline V CDR1 and CDR2: SGHRS, YFSETQ.

CDR3 amino acids: CASSPQKKAFF. The CDR3, as DNA: TGTGCCAGCAGCCCCCAGAAAAAAGCTTTCTTT. This rearrangement joins TRBV7-2 to TRBJ1-1, with no clear D. CDR3 length: 11 amino acids. Deletions cut 5 bases from V and 9 bases from J, with 10 bases between. Germline values: CDR1 SGHTA, CDR2 FQGNSA.

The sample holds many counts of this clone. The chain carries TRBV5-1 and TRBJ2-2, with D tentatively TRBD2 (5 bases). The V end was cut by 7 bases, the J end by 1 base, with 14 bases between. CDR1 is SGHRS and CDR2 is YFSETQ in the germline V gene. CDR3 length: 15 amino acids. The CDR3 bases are TGCGCCAGCCGAGCGCGGGTTGGGAACACCGGGGAGCTGTTTTTT. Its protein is CASRARVGNTGELFF.

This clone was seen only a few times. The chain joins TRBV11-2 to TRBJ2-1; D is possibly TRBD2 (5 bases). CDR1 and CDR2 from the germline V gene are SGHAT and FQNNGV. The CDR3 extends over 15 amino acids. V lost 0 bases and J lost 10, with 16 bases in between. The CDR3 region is CASSLDRVGSGEQFF. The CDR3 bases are TGTGCCAGCAGCTTAGATCGGGTCGGGTCGGGAGAGCAGTTCTTC.

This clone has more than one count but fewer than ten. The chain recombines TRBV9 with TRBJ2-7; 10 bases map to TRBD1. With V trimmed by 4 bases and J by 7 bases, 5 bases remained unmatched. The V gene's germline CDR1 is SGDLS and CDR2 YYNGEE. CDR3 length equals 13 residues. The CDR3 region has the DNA TGTGCCAGCAGCCTAGACAGGGGGCGAGAGCAGTACTTC. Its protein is CASSLDRGREQYF.

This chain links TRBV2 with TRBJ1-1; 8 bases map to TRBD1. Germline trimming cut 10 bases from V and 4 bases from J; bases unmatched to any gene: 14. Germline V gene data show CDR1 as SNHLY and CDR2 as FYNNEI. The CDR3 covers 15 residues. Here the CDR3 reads CATQAEGQGATEAFF. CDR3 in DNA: TGTGCCACACAGGCGGAAGGACAGGGAGCCACTGAAGCTTTCTTT. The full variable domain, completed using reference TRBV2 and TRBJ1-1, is EPEVTQTPSHQVTQMGQEVILRCVPISNHLYFYWYRQILGQKVEFLVSFYNNEISEKSEIFDDQFSVERPDGSNFTLKIRSTKLEDSAMYFCATQAEGQGATEAFFGQGTRLTVV.

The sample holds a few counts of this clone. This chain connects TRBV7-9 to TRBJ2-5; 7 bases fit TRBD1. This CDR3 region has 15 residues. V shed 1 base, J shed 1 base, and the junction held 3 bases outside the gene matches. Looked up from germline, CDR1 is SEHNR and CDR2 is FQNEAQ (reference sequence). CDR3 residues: CASSLGQGVQETQYF. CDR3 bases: TGTGCCAGCAGCTTAGGACAGGGTGTCCAAGAGACCCAGTACTTC.

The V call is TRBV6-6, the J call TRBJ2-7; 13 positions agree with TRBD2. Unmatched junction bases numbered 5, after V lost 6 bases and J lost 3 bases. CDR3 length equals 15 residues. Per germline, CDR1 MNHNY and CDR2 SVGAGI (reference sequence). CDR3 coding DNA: TGTGCCAGCAGCGGCGGGACTAGCGGGAACTACGAGCAGTACTTC. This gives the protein CASSGGTSGNYEQYF.

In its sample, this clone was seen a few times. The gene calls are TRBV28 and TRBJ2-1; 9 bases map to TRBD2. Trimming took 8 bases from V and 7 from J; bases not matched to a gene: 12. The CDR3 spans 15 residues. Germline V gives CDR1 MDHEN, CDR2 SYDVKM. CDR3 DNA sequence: TGTGCCAGCGGTTCGTCGGGGACTAGCTATAATGAGCAGTTCTTC. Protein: CASGSSGTSYNEQFF.

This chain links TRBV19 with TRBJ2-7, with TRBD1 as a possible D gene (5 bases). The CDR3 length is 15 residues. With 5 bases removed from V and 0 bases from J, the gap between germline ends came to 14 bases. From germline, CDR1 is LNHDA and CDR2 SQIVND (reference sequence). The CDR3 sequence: CASSFDSQSSYEQYF. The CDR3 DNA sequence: TGTGCCAGTAGTTTCGACAGCCAAAGCTCCTACGAGCAGTACTTC.

The CDR3 coding sequence is TGTGCCAGCAGCTTAAAGGGAGCGGATGGCTACACCTTC. Translation: CASSLKGADGYTF. The chain combines TRBV7-9 with TRBJ1-2; D not certain. CDR3 length: 13 residues. Trimming pared 2 bases from V and 6 bases from J, leaving 10 bases between. The V gene's germline CDR1 is SEHNR and CDR2 FQNEAQ (reference sequence).

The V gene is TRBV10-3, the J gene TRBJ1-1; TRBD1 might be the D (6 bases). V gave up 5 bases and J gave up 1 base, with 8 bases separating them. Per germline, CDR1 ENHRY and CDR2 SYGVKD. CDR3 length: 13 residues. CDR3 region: CAISRTENTEAFF. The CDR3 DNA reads TGTGCCATCAGTAGGACAGAGAACACTGAAGCTTTCTTT.